These 12 T cell receptor beta chains share one sample of origin, sequenced in a study of T cells expressing NK-cell markers. Reanalyzing the 5' RACE reads, TCRdb keeps one entry per CDR3 protein, without DNA. The specimen's table records hundreds of thousands of distinct CDR3 sequences. The sample consisted of blood T cells: a sorted CD56 or NKG2C T cell subset, CD4+ or CD8+ T cells, or bulk PBMC T cells (not recorded which). These receptors were obtained from a woman between 18 and 70 years old in good health.

The chain is built from TRBV29-1 and TRBJ1-3; TCRdb proposes TRBD1, but this gene call is untestable without DNA. CDR3 length: 14 residues. From germline, CDR1 is SQVTM and CDR2 ANQGSEA. The CDR3 loop reads CSVLKGVSGNTIYF. Drawing the rest from reference TRBV29-1 and TRBJ1-3, the complete variable domain is SAVISQKPSRDICQRGTSLTIQCQVDSQVTMMFWYRQQPGQSLTLIATANQGSEATYESGFVIDKFPISRPNLTFSTLTVSNMSPEDSSIYLCSVLKGVSGNTIYFGEGSWLTVV.

The rearrangement links TRBV6-2 or TRBV6-3 to TRBJ2-1; lacking DNA, the TRBD2 call made by TCRdb goes unchecked. This CDR3 spans 15 amino acids. Germline V gives CDR1 MNHEY, CDR2 SVGEGT. CDR3 loop: CASRKGGRSYNEQFF.

The chain combines TRBV7-2 with TRBJ2-7; no DNA is available, so the TRBD1 call from TCRdb remains unchecked. In germline, CDR1 is SGHTA, CDR2 FQGNSA. The CDR3 extends over 13 amino acids. CDR3 sequence: CASSPLPGTGQYF.

The V gene is TRBV27, the J gene TRBJ1-6. This CDR3 contains 14 residues. Germline V CDR1 and CDR2: MNHEY, SMNVEV (reference sequence). CDR3 in amino acids: CASSLAGYNSPLHF.

The chain links TRBV20-1 to TRBJ1-2. This CDR3 is built from 15 residues. Germline CDR1 is DFQATT and CDR2 is SNEGSKA (reference sequence). CDR3: CSASPQARPSYGYTF.

J is TRBJ2-5 and V is TRBV7-3; TCRdb picks TRBD2, but there is no DNA to check that call. The CDR3 consists of 15 residues. CDR1 is SGHTA and CDR2 is FQGTGA in the germline V gene. The CDR3 here is CASSSAGGLRETQYF.

V usage is TRBV20-1 and J usage is TRBJ2-1; the TCRdb call, TRBD1, lacks DNA for checking. The CDR3 extends over 13 amino acids. The germline V gene encodes CDR1 DFQATT and CDR2 SNEGSKA (reference sequence). CDR3 region: CSAEVGLRNEQFF.

This chain's CDR3 is CASSPDPSSGELFF. The V gene is TRBV5-1, the J gene TRBJ2-2. Looked up from germline, CDR1 is SGHRS and CDR2 is YFSETQ. The CDR3 is 14 amino acids.

The chain couples TRBV20-1 to TRBJ2-5; TCRdb returns TRBD1, unconfirmable since there is no DNA. The CDR3 has 14 amino acids. Germline V gene sequence: CDR1 DFQATT, CDR2 SNEGSKA (reference sequence). The chain's CDR3 is CSAGEVRGQETQYF.

The chain employs TRBV10-2 and TRBJ2-5; lacking DNA, the TRBD2 call made by TCRdb goes unchecked. Germline values: CDR1 WSHSY, CDR2 SAAADI. The CDR3 consists of 15 residues. CDR3 amino acids: CASRLTGGPQETQYF.

The chain has TRBV6-2 or TRBV6-3 and TRBJ2-2; TCRdb names TRBD1, which stays unverified in the absence of DNA. The CDR3 loop spans 15 amino acids. Germline CDR1 reads MNHEY; CDR2 reads SVGEGT. The CDR3 protein is CASSHTGEGAGELFF.

This chain joins TRBV2 and TRBJ1-1; with no DNA, the TCRdb D assignment of TRBD1 cannot be verified. The V gene's germline CDR1 is SNHLY and CDR2 FYNNEI. The CDR3 is 14 residues long. CDR3 sequence reads: CASIDRQMNTEAFF.